The present T cell receptor (beta chain) was sequenced within a study of T cell clonotyping in hematopoietic cell transplantation. Regarding the study as a whole: After transplant, recipient diversity fell while pathologically expanded clonotypes grew through day 180. Broader posttransplant TCR repertoire diversity was predicted by graft donor and pretransplant recipient Inverse Simpson Index values.

V was cut by 4 bases and J by 0 bases, with 9 bases left in between. The CDR3 extends over 14 amino acids. The V gene's germline CDR1 is SGHRS and CDR2 YFSETQ. Measured with immunoSEQ multiplex PCR; TCRdb has only the in-frame clones, and not every one. The sample yields 10,000 or so clones, nearly 80% seen once. Comments on this clone: Its antigen is still unknown.

This clonotype was sampled from a female patient aged 50-65 years who had an allogeneic stem cell transplant from a related donor, so the T cells may come from the graft donor. Some clones in this sample may be carry-over from other donors' samples. This sequence joins TRBV5-1 and TRBJ2-3, with D possibly matching TRBD2 (5 bases). This sample comprised peripheral blood mononuclear cells, obtained 180 days after allogeneic stem cell transplant. The CDR3 DNA reads as TGCGCCAGCAGCGTGCGGACTAGCACAGATACGCAGTATTTT. It yields the protein CASSVRTSTDTQYF.